This T cell receptor (beta chain) was captured in a study of beta chain features in type 1 diabetes. Study-wide background: The patients were much like the healthy donors in age, gender and cell yields. Whole-study results and caveats: A moderate, significant TCRB CDR3 shortening appeared in type 1 diabetes across four CD4+ subsets.

Germline assignment: CDR1 MDHEN and CDR2 SYDVKM. V trimming: 6 bases; J trimming: 5 bases; junction bases outside the gene matches: 7. There are 14 residues in the CDR3. The authors sorted CD4+ naive, central memory, regulatory and stem cell-like memory cells via CD45RO/CCR7/CD25/CD127/CD95/CD27. Of the isolated RNA, all was reverse transcribed, and so the sequenced material was expressed TCRB transcripts. About 3.6 million reads on average were seen across naive, central memory and regulatory T cell samples. Measured with immunoSEQ multiplex PCR; TCRdb has only the in-frame clones, and not every one. Found here are approximately 280,000 clones, roughly 15% of them singletons; the top ten hold roughly 0.015%. This clone turned up a few times. The target antigen is unknown.

The V call is TRBV28, the J call TRBJ2-5; 9 bases fit TRBD2. Sample: naive CD4+ T cells from blood. This TCR derives from a man aged 18 to 35 with type 1 diabetes. As DNA, the CDR3 is TGTGCCAGCAGCCGATTAGCGGGAGTTGAGACCCAGTACTTC. Its protein is CASSRLAGVETQYF. The whole variable domain, remainder taken from reference TRBV28 and TRBJ2-5, is DVKVTQSSRYLVKRTGEKVFLECVQDMDHENMFWYRQDPGLGLRLIYFSYDVKMKEKGDIPEGYSVSREKKERFSLILESASTNQTSMYLCASSRLAGVETQYFGPGTRLLVL.